This T cell receptor beta chain was captured in a study of T cell responses to AZD1222 COVID-19 vaccine. Study-wide context: The study pooled second doses at about 4 or about 12 weeks. Study conclusions and caveats: Females made up more of the donors, who were largely white British, and clonal diversity may have come out too low. Spike-specific TCR breadth and depth went up after people got two AZD1222 doses. Nearly half of spike-specific TCRs reportedly target unmutated variant regions.

Per germline, CDR1 SGHVS and CDR2 FQNEAQ. The V and J ends lost 5 bases and 0 bases respectively, with 13 bases between them. The length of the CDR3 is 15 residues. As regards this clone: Its target is not known.

This table comes from immunoSEQ multiplex PCR, and its TCRdb copy is limited to in-frame clones, with some not included. The sample lists 140,000 or so clones, almost 90% seen once, with roughly 3% in the top ten. Sequenced here: peripheral blood, sampled on day 0 of AZD1222 vaccination. This receptor was obtained from an adult in good health. The chain has TRBV7-8 and TRBJ1-1, with D perhaps TRBD1 (6 bases). The CDR3 coding sequence is TGTGCCAGCAGCCCCGGGGGCAGCTTGAACACTGAAGCTTTCTTT. Its translation is CASSPGGSLNTEAFF.